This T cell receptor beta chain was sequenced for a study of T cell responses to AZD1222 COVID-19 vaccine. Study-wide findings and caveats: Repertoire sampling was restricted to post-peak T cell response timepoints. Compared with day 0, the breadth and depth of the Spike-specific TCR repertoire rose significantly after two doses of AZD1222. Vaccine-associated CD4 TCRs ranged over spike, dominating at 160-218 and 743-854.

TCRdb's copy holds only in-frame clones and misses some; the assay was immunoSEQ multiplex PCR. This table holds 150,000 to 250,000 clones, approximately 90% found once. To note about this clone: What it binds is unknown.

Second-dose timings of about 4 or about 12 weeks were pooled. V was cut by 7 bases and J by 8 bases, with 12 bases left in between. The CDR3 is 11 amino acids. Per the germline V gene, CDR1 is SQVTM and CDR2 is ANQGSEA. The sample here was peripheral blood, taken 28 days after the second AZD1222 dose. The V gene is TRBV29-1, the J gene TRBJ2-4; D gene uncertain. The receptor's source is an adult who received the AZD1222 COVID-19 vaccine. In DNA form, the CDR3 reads TGCAGCGCCCTATACGGGTACATTCAGTACTTC. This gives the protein CSALYGYIQYF.